The clone carrying this TCR beta chain was counted between two and nine times. Antigen: not known. Trimming took 5 bases from V and 3 from J, leaving 8 bases between them. CDR3 length: 13 residues. The germline V gene has CDR1 SGHTA and CDR2 FQGNSA. Total RNA extraction produced at least 5 micrograms (per sample) for the study. The data are from a study of blood T cells in healthy people across ages. Combining a sample-barcoded 5' primer with a J-beta primer mix, a second PCR ran for about 7 to 12 cycles. Through a template-switch adaptor with 12 random nucleotides, each cDNA molecule received a tag. TCRdb fed the 5' RACE reads into MiXCR, producing one record per CDR3 protein. This table has approximately 800,000 distinct CDR3 sequences, approximately 53% appearing once. Whole-study results and caveats: TCR beta diversity per million T cells fell roughly linearly with age. It was the long-lived donors that had more naive CD4+ cells and higher diversity than aged donors.

This chain connects TRBV7-2 to TRBJ1-5, with D hard to call. The sequence was collected from a man older than 75 in good health. Sequences were obtained from blood. In DNA form, the CDR3 reads TGTGCCAGCAGCAAGGACGTCAATCAGCCCCAGCATTTT. Amino acid sequence: CASSKDVNQPQHF.